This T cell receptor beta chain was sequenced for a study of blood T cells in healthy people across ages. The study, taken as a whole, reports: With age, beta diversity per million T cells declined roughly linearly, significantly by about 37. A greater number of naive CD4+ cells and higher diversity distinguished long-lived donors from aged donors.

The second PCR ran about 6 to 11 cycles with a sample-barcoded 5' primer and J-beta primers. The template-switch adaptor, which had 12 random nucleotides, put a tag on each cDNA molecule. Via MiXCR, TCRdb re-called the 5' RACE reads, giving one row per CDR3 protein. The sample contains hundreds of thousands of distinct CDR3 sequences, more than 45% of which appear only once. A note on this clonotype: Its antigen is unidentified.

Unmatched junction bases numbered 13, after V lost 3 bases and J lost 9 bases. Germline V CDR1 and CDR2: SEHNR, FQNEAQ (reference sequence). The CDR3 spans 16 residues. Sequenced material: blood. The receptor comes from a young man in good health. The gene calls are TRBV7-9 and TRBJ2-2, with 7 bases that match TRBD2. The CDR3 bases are TGTGCCAGCAGCTTCGCCGATAGCGGGTTGTTCTGGGAGCTGTTTTTT. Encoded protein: CASSFADSGLFWELFF.